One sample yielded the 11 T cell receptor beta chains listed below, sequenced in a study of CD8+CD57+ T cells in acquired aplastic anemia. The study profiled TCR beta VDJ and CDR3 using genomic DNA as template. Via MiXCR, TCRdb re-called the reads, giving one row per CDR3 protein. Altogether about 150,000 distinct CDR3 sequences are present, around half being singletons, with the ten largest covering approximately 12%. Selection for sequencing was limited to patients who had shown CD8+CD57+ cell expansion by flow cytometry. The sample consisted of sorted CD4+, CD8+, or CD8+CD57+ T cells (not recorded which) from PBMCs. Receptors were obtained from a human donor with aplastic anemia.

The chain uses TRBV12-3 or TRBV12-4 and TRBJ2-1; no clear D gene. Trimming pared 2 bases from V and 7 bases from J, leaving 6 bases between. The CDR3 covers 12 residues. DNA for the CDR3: TGTGCCAGCAGTTTAACAGCTAATGAGCAGTTCTTC. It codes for CASSLTANEQFF.

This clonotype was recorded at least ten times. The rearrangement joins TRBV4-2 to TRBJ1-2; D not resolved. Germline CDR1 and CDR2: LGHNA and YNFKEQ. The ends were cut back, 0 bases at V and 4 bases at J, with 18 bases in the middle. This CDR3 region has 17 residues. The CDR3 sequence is CASSQDDSVSDGYGYTF. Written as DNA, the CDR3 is TGTGCCAGCAGCCAAGATGATTCGGTGTCAGACGGCTATGGCTACACCTTC.

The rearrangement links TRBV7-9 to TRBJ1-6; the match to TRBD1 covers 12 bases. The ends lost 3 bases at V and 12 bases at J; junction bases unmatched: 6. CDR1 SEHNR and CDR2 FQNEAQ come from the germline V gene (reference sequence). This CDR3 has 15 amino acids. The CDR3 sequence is CASSFDRDRGRPLHF. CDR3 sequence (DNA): TGTGCCAGCAGCTTTGACCGGGACAGGGGGCGACCCCTCCACTTT.

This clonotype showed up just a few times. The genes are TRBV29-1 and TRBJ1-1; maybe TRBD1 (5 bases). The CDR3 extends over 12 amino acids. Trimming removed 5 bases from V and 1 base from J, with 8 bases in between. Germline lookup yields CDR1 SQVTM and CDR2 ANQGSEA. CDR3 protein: CSVTTENTEAFF. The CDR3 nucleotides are TGCAGCGTTACGACAGAGAACACTGAAGCTTTCTTT.

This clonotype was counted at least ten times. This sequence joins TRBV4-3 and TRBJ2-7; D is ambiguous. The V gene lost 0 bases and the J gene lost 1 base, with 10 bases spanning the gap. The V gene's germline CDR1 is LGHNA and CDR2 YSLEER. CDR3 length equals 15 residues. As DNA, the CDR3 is TGCGCCAGCAGCCAAGAAGGTAGCAGGTCCTACGAGCAGTACTTC. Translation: CASSQEGSRSYEQYF.

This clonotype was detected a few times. DNA for the CDR3: TGCAGCGTTGCCAGGGACTCTGGGGCCAACGTCCTGACTTTC. It translates to CSVARDSGANVLTF. The V and J genes are TRBV29-1 and TRBJ2-6; tentative D call: TRBD1 (5 bases). Germline V gene sequence: CDR1 SQVTM, CDR2 ANQGSEA. The CDR3 is 14 amino acids. V lost 4 bases to trimming and J lost 0 bases, with 7 bases between them.

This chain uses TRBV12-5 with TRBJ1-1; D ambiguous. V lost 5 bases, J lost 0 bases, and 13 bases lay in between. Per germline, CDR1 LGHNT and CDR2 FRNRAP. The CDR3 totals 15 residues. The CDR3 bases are TGTGCTAGTGGTCCGGCGGTGAGGATGAACACTGAAGCTTTCTTT. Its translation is CASGPAVRMNTEAFF.

The CDR3 is CASSLGGDWDSPLHF. The CDR3 region has the DNA TGTGCCAGCAGCTTGGGTGGGGACTGGGACTCACCCCTCCACTTT. The genes are TRBV5-6 and TRBJ1-6; tentatively, D is TRBD1 (5 bases). The germline CDR1 and CDR2 sequences are SGHDT and YYEEEE. V dropped 0 bases and J dropped 10 bases, with 14 bases sitting between them. This CDR3 has 15 residues. Full variable domain (remainder filled in from reference TRBV5-6 and TRBJ1-6): DAGVTQSPTHLIKTRGQQVTLRCSPKSGHDTVSWYQQALGQGPQFIFQYYEEEERQRGNFPDRFSGHQFPNYSSELNVNALLLGDSALYLCASSLGGDWDSPLHFGNGTRLTVT.

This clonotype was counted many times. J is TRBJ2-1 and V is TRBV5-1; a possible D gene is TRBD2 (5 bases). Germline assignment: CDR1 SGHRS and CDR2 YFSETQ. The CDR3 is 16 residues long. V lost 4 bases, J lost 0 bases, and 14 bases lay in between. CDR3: CASSPEDSSSYNEQFF. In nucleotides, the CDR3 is TGCGCCAGCAGCCCTGAGGACTCGAGCTCCTACAATGAGCAGTTCTTC.

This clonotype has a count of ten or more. CDR3: CASSYSLVGDHRGYEQYF. DNA of the CDR3: TGTGCCAGCAGTTACTCACTGGTGGGGGATCATAGAGGCTACGAGCAGTACTTC. The genes are TRBV6-2 or TRBV6-3 and TRBJ2-7; either TRBD1 or TRBD2 may supply D (5 bases each). The ends were cut back, 0 bases at V and 3 bases at J, with 21 bases in the middle. This CDR3 is built from 18 residues. CDR1 MNHEY and CDR2 SVGEGT come from the germline V gene.

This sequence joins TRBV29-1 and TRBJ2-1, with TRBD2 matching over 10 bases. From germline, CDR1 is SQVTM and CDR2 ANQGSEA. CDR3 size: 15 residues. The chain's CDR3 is CSARGIAGGYNEQFF. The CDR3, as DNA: TGCAGTGCTAGAGGGATAGCGGGAGGATACAATGAGCAGTTCTTC.